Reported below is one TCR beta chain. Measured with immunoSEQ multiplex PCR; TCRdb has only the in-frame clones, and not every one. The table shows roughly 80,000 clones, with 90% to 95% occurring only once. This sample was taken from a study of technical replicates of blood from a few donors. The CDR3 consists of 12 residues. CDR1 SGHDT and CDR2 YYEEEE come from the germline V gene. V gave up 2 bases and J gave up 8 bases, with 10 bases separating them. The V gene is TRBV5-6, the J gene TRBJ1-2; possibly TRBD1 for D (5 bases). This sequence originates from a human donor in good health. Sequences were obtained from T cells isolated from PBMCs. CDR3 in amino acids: CASSLSSGGYTF. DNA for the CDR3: TGTGCCAGCAGCTTATCATCAGGGGGCTACACCTTC. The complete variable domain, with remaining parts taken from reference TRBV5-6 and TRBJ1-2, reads DAGVTQSPTHLIKTRGQQVTLRCSPKSGHDTVSWYQQALGQGPQFIFQYYEEEERQRGNFPDRFSGHQFPNYSSELNVNALLLGDSALYLCASSLSSGGYTFGSGTRLTVV.